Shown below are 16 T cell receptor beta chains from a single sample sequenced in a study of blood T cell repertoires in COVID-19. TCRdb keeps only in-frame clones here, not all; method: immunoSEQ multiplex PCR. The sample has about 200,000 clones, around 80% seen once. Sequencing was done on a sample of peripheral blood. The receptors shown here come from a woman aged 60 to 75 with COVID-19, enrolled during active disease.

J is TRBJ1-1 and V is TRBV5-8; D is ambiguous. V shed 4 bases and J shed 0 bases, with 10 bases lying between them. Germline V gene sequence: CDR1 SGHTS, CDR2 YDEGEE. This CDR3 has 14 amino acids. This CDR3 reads CASSLERVNTEAFF. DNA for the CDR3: TGTGCCAGCAGCCTGGAGAGGGTGAACACTGAAGCTTTCTTT.

The CDR3 DNA follows: TGCGCCAGCAGCCAAGATCGCCCTAGCGGGGTTACGGAGCAGTACGTC. It codes for CASSQDRPSGVTEQYV. V gene TRBV4-1 combines with J gene TRBJ2-7; TRBD2 aligns across 9 bases. Germline CDR1 is MGHRA and CDR2 is YSYEKL. V dropped 0 bases and J dropped 7; count of bases not matched to a gene: 10. The CDR3 sequence is 16 residues long.

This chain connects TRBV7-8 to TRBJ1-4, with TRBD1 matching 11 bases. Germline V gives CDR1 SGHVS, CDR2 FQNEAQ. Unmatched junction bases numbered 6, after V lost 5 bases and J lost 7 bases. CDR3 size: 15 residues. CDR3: CASSVSGTGGEKLFF. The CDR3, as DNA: TGTGCCAGCAGCGTGTCCGGGACAGGGGGTGAAAAACTGTTTTTT.

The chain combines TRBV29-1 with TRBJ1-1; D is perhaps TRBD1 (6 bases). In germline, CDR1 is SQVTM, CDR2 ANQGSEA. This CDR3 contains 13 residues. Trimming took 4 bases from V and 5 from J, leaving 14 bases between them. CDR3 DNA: TGCAGCGTTGGTGGAGACAGGCGAACTGAAGCTTTCTTT. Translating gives CSVGGDRRTEAFF. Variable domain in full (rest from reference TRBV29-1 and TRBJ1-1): SAVISQKPSRDICQRGTSLTIQCQVDSQVTMMFWYRQQPGQSLTLIATANQGSEATYESGFVIDKFPISRPNLTFSTLTVSNMSPEDSSIYLCSVGGDRRTEAFFGQGTRLTVV.

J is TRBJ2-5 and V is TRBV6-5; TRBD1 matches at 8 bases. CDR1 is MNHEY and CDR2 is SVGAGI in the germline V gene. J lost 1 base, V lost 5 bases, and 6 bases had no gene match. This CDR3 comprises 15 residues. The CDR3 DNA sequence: TGTGCCAGCAGTCGTGACAGGGGACCCCAAGAGACCCAGTACTTC. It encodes CASSRDRGPQETQYF.

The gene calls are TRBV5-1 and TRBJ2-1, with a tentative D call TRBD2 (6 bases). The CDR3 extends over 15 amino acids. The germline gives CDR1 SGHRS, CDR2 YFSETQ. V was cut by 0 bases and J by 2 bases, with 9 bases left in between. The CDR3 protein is CASSLDSGPYNEQFF. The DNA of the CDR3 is TGCGCCAGCAGCTTGGACAGCGGGCCCTACAATGAGCAGTTCTTC.

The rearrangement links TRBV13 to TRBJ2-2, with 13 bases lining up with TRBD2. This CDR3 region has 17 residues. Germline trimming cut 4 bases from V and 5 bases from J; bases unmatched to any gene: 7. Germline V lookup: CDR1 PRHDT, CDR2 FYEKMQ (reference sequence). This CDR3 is CASSYGLAGALTGELFF. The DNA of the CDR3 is TGTGCCAGCAGCTACGGACTAGCGGGGGCATTAACCGGGGAGCTGTTTTTT.

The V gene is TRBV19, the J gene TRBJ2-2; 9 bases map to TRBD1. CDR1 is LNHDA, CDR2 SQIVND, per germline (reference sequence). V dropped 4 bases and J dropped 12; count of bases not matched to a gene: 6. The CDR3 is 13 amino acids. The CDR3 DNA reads TGTGCCAGTAGTAAGACAGGGGGGGACAAGCTGTTTTTT. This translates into CASSKTGGDKLFF.

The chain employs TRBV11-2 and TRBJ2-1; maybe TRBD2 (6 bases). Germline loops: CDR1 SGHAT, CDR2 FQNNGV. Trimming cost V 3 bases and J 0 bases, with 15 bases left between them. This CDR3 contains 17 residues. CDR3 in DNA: TGTGCCAGCAGCTTCTTCTGGCGGGGCCCCTCCTACAATGAGCAGTTCTTC. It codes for CASSFFWRGPSYNEQFF.

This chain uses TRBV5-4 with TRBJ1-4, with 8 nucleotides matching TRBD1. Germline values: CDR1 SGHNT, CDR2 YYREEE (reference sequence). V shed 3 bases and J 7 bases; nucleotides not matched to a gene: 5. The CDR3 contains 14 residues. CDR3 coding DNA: TGTGCCAGCAGCTCCGGGACAGGACGTGAAAAACTGTTTTTT. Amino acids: CASSSGTGREKLFF.

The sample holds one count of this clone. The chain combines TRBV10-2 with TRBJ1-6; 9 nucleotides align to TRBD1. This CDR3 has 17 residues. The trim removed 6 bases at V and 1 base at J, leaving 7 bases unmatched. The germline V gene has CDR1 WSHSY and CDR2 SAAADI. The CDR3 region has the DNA TGCGCCAGCAGCCCCGTACAGGGGGCTTCCTATAATTCACCCCTCCACTTT. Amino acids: CASSPVQGASYNSPLHF.

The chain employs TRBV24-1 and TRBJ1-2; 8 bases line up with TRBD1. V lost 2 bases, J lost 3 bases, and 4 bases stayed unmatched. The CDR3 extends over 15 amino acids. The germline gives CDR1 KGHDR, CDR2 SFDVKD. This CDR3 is CATSDSGTGYYGYTF. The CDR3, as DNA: TGTGCCACCAGTGATTCGGGGACAGGATACTATGGCTACACCTTC.

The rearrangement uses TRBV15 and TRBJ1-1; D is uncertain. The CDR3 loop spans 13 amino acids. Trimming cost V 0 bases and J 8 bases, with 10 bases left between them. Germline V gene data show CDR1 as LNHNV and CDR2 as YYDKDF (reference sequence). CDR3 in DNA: TGTGCCACCAGCAGAGATAGTCCCCGGGAAGCTTTCTTT. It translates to CATSRDSPREAFF. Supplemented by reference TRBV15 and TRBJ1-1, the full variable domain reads DAMVIQNPRYQVTQFGKPVTLSCSQTLNHNVMYWYQQKSSQAPKLLFHYYDKDFNNEADTPDNFQSRRPNTSFCFLDIRSPGLGDTAMYLCATSRDSPREAFFGQGTRLTVV.

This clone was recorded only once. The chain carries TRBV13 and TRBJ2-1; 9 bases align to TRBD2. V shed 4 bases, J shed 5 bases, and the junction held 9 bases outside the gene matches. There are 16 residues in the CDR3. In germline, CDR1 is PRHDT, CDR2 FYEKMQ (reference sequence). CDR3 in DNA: TGTGCCAGCAGCTGGGATGCGGGGGGGCCCCACAATGAGCAGTTCTTC. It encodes CASSWDAGGPHNEQFF. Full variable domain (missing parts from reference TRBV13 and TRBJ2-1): AAGVIQSPRHLIKEKRETATLKCYPIPRHDTVYWYQQGPGQDPQFLISFYEKMQSDKGSIPDRFSAQQFSDYHSELNMSSLELGDSALYFCASSWDAGGPHNEQFFGPGTRLTVL.

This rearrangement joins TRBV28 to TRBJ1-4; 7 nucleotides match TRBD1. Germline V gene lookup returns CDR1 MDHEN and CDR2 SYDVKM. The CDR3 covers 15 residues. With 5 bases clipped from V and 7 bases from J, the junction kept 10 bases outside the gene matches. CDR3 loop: CASSPRQGFAEKLFF. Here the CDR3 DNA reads TGTGCCAGCAGTCCGCGACAGGGCTTTGCTGAAAAACTGTTTTTT.

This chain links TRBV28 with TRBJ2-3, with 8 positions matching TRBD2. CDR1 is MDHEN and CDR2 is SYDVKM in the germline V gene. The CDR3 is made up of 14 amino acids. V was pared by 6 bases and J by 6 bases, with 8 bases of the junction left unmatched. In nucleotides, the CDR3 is TGTGCCAGCAGGACAGCGGGAGCGGTGGATACGCAGTATTTT. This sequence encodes CASRTAGAVDTQYF.